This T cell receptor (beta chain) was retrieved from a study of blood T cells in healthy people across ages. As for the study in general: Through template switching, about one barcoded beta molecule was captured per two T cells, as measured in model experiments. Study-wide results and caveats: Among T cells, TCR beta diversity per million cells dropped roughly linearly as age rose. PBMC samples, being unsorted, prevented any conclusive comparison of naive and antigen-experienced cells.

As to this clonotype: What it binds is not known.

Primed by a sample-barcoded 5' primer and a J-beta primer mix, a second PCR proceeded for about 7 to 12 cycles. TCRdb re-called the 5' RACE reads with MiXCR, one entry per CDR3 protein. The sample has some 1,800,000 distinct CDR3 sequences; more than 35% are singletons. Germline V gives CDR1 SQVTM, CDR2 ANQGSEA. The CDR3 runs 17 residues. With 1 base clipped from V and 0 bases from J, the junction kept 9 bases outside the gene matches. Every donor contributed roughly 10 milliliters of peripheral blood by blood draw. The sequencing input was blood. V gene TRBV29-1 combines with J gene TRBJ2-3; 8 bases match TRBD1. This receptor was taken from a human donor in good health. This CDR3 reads CSVEVPTGALSTDTQYF. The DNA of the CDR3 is TGCAGCGTTGAAGTACCGACAGGGGCGCTTAGCACAGATACGCAGTATTTT.